The 30 T cell receptor beta chains below were found in one sample sequenced in a study of OX40 agonist ivuxolimab in advanced cancers. Only in-frame clones appear in the TCRdb table, and some are missing; sequencing was by immunoSEQ multiplex PCR. The repertoire has roughly 70,000 clones, roughly 87% of them found once; the top ten carry approximately 2.8%. The sequencing used CD4+ or CD8+ T cells sorted from blood, collected in a trial of the OX40 agonist ivuxolimab. The receptors were sampled from an adult with an advanced solid tumor such as melanoma, head and neck, liver or kidney cancer.

V and J are TRBV9 and TRBJ2-1; D not resolved. Trimming took 3 bases from V and 0 from J, leaving 7 bases between them. The CDR3 consists of 14 residues. Germline V CDR1 and CDR2: SGDLS, YYNGEE. CDR3 region: CASSADLSYNEQFF. CDR3 nucleotide sequence: TGTGCCAGCAGCGCCGATCTCTCCTACAATGAGCAGTTCTTC.

In its sample, this clone was seen once. The chain recombines TRBV10-3 with TRBJ2-3; D is unresolved. The V end was cut by 4 bases, the J end by 0 bases, with 8 bases between. Germline CDR1 ENHRY, CDR2 SYGVKD. The CDR3 sequence is 14 residues long. In DNA form, the CDR3 reads TGTGCCATCAGTGGGGCAGGAAGCACAGATACGCAGTATTTT. Translated, it gives CAISGAGSTDTQYF.

The V call is TRBV14, the J call TRBJ1-1; D ambiguous. Germline CDR1 reads SGHDN; CDR2 reads FVKESK. The CDR3 extends over 17 amino acids. Trimming took 1 base from V and 0 from J, leaving 15 bases between them. The CDR3 region is CASSQVPWVSMNTEAFF. In DNA, the CDR3 is TGTGCCAGCAGCCAAGTCCCCTGGGTCAGCATGAACACTGAAGCTTTCTTT.

The chain recombines TRBV6-5 with TRBJ2-7; D is unclear. The germline V gene has CDR1 MNHEY and CDR2 SVGAGI. Trimming took off 0 bases at V and 2 bases at J, with 11 bases between the two ends. The CDR3 contains 15 residues. The CDR3 bases are TGTGCCAGCAGTTACTCTTTAGGCGTCACCTACGAGCAGTACTTC. Residues: CASSYSLGVTYEQYF.

The chain employs TRBV6-5 and TRBJ1-1, with a weak D call TRBD1 (5 bases). Between the trimmed V and J ends, which lost 3 bases and 0 bases, there was a span of 11 bases. Germline CDR1 reads MNHEY; CDR2 reads SVGAGI. The CDR3 is made up of 15 amino acids. In DNA form, the CDR3 reads TGTGCCAGCAGTTATGAGGGGTCCATGAACACTGAAGCTTTCTTT. It codes for CASSYEGSMNTEAFF.

The CDR3 DNA sequence: TGTGCCAGCCACAACAGGGGTTGGGAAAAACTGTTTTTT. Translation: CASHNRGWEKLFF. This rearrangement joins TRBV19 to TRBJ1-4, with TRBD1 matching 7 bases. CDR1 LNHDA and CDR2 SQIVND come from the germline V gene (reference sequence). CDR3 length: 13 residues. V lost 9 bases and J lost 8; bases outside the gene matches: 9.

The chain employs TRBV6-6 and TRBJ1-2; the match to TRBD1 covers 10 bases. V trimming: 4 bases; J trimming: 7 bases; junction bases outside the gene matches: 12. The CDR3 is 16 amino acids. Germline assignment: CDR1 MNHNY and CDR2 SVGAGI (reference sequence). DNA for the CDR3: TGTGCCAGCAGTTTCCCCGGAGGACAGGGGGATAGTGGCTACACCTTC. Translating gives CASSFPGGQGDSGYTF.

This clone came up once. The V gene is TRBV19, the J gene TRBJ2-7, with TRBD1 identical over 11 bases. The CDR3 contains 16 residues. Trimming cost V 1 base and J 2 bases; bases outside gene matches: 4. The germline V gene has CDR1 LNHDA and CDR2 SQIVND (reference sequence). The CDR3 region is CASSIGGQGAAYEQYF. Here the CDR3 DNA reads TGTGCCAGTAGTATAGGTGGACAGGGGGCGGCCTACGAGCAGTACTTC.

The rearrangement links TRBV5-8 to TRBJ1-1, with 7 bases that match TRBD1. The CDR3 runs to 15 residues. J gave up 0 bases and V 1 base, and 3 bases lay outside the gene matches. The germline gives CDR1 SGHTS, CDR2 YDEGEE. CDR3 in DNA: TGTGCCAGCAGCTTGCGGGACAGAGTGAACACTGAAGCTTTCTTT. This codes for CASSLRDRVNTEAFF. Filled out from reference TRBV5-8 and TRBJ1-1, the complete variable domain reads EAGVTQSPTHLIKTRGQQATLRCSPISGHTSVYWYQQALGLGLQFLLWYDEGEERNRGNFPPRFSGRQFPNYSSELNVNALELEDSALYLCASSLRDRVNTEAFFGQGTRLTVV.

The sample holds one count of this clone. V is TRBV6-5 and J is TRBJ1-5; 9 nucleotides agree with TRBD1. The CDR3 has 13 amino acids. Per germline, CDR1 MNHEY and CDR2 SVGAGI. After removal of 10 bases from V and 3 bases from J, the junction contained 4 bases not matched to a gene. The CDR3 is CATRDRVNQPQHF. The CDR3, as DNA: TGTGCCACCAGGGACAGGGTCAATCAGCCCCAGCATTTT.

CDR3 sequence (DNA): TGTGCCAGCAGCCCCGGGACAGGAGAGACCCAGTACTTC. This translates into CASSPGTGETQYF. V is TRBV7-8 and J is TRBJ2-5; 8 bases fit TRBD1. This CDR3 is 13 amino acids long. In germline, CDR1 is SGHVS, CDR2 FQNEAQ. The ends lost 5 bases at V and 4 bases at J; junction bases unmatched: 3.

This rearrangement joins TRBV7-2 to TRBJ1-4; a weak D match, TRBD1 (5 bases). V lost 1 base to trimming and J lost 15 bases, with 15 bases between them. This CDR3 has 13 amino acids. CDR1 SGHTA and CDR2 FQGNSA come from the germline V gene. In nucleotides, the CDR3 is TGTGCCAGCAGCTTAGTCGTGGCAGGGTTTTTGTTTTTT. Translated, it gives CASSLVVAGFLFF. Supplemented by reference TRBV7-2 and TRBJ1-4, the full variable domain reads GAGVSQSPSNKVTEKGKDVELRCDPISGHTALYWYRQSLGQGLEFLIYFQGNSAPDKSGLPSDRFSAERTGGSVSTLTIQRTQQEDSAVYLCASSLVVAGFLFFGSGTQLSVL.

The chain links TRBV18 to TRBJ2-3, with unresolved D. The V end was cut by 6 bases, the J end by 7 bases, with 14 bases between. CDR1 is KGHSH, CDR2 LQKENI, per germline. The CDR3 covers 13 residues. The CDR3 nucleotides read TGTGCCAGCTCTCCTCACCCGGTTTATACGCAGTATTTT. Protein sequence: CASSPHPVYTQYF.

V and J are TRBV10-3 and TRBJ2-1; D is possibly TRBD1 or TRBD2 (5 bases each). CDR3 size: 15 residues. V gave up 7 bases and J gave up 1 base, with 14 bases separating them. Germline V gene data show CDR1 as ENHRY and CDR2 as SYGVKD. CDR3 amino acids: CAINPGTQSYNEQFF. The CDR3 bases are TGTGCCATCAACCCTGGGACGCAGTCCTACAATGAGCAGTTCTTC.

J is TRBJ2-2 and V is TRBV7-9; D is possibly TRBD1 (6 bases). Germline V gene sequence: CDR1 SEHNR, CDR2 FQNEAQ (reference sequence). There are 15 residues in the CDR3. V lost 2 bases and J 4 bases, leaving 11 bases between the germline ends. The DNA of the CDR3 is TGTGCCAGCAGCTTATCCGCAGGGGCCACCGGGGAGCTGTTTTTT. This gives the protein CASSLSAGATGELFF.

The gene calls are TRBV6-5 and TRBJ1-1; D may be TRBD1 (5 bases). The CDR3 totals 14 residues. The germline V and J ends were trimmed by 7 bases and 11 bases, with 23 bases remaining between them. The germline CDR1 and CDR2 sequences are MNHEY and SVGAGI. The CDR3 reads CASTKPGPAKTAFF. CDR3 bases: TGTGCCAGCACCAAACCGGGACCCGCAAAAACGGCTTTCTTT.

About this clone itself: The CDR3 ends on some other residue instead of the conserved phenylalanine or tryptophan, so this is likely a read error. The J gene is TRBJ1-2, the V gene TRBV5-1, with 7 bases aligning to TRBD1. Unmatched junction bases numbered 3, after V lost 2 bases and J lost 2 bases. The CDR3 runs to 14 residues. The germline V gene has CDR1 SGHRS and CDR2 YFSETQ. The CDR3 sequence: CASSFTGVNYGYTL. The CDR3 region has the DNA TGCGCCAGCAGCTTCACAGGGGTGAACTATGGCTACACCCTC.

This chain links TRBV30 with TRBJ1-5; D gene unclear. The CDR3 sequence is 14 residues long. Trimming left V 2 bases short and J 7 bases short, with 15 bases between. Per germline, CDR1 GTSNPN and CDR2 SVGIG (reference sequence). As DNA, the CDR3 is TGTGCCTGGAGTAGGACCGACTCACGGCAGCCCCAGCATTTT. Its protein product is CAWSRTDSRQPQHF.

V and J are TRBV5-5 and TRBJ1-5; D gene ambiguous. Germline lookup yields CDR1 SGHKS and CDR2 YYEKEE (reference sequence). The CDR3 length is 16 residues. Between the trimmed V and J ends, which lost 4 bases and 0 bases, there was a span of 14 bases. This chain's CDR3 is CASSRRYQDSNQPQHF. The CDR3 nucleotides are TGTGCCAGCAGCCGACGCTATCAGGATAGCAATCAGCCCCAGCATTTT.

The V gene is TRBV6-1, the J gene TRBJ2-3; 8 nucleotides align to TRBD2. This CDR3 is 17 amino acids long. The V gene's germline CDR1 is MNHNS and CDR2 SASEGT. The V and J ends lost 0 bases and 3 bases, in that order; junction bases with no gene match: 8. CDR3 sequence reads: CASSEAVGGTRTDTQYF. CDR3 coding DNA: TGTGCCAGCAGTGAAGCGGTTGGAGGGACTAGGACAGATACGCAGTATTTT.

The V gene is TRBV30, the J gene TRBJ2-7, with D possibly TRBD2 on 5 matching bases. Trimming removed 3 bases at V and 2 bases at J, with 11 bases between. This CDR3 region has 13 residues. Germline-derived CDR1 and CDR2 are GTSNPN and SVGIG (reference sequence). The DNA for the CDR3 is TGTGCCTGGAGCGGAGCGGTTGCCTACGAGCAGTACTTC. It encodes CAWSGAVAYEQYF.

The CDR3 sequence is CASSLESSGANVLTF. The CDR3 nucleotides read TGCGCCAGCAGCTTGGAATCCTCTGGGGCCAACGTCCTGACTTTC. The rearrangement links TRBV5-1 to TRBJ2-6; D not resolved. V lost 0 bases to trimming and J lost 0 bases, with 4 bases between them. The CDR3 runs 15 residues. Germline-derived CDR1 and CDR2 are SGHRS and YFSETQ.

The chain has TRBV28 and TRBJ1-2; tentative D call: TRBD1 (6 bases). Looked up from germline, CDR1 is MDHEN and CDR2 is SYDVKM. The ends were cut back, 10 bases at V and 2 bases at J, with 8 bases in the middle. The CDR3 runs 11 residues. CDR3 sequence: CAITGNYGYTF. The CDR3 DNA follows: TGTGCCATCACAGGGAACTATGGCTACACCTTC.

The genes are TRBV7-3 and TRBJ2-1; the D is unclear. CDR1 SGHTA and CDR2 FQGTGA come from the germline V gene. The V end lost 3 bases, the J end lost 6 bases, and 12 bases lay between the germline ends. The CDR3 spans 14 residues. The CDR3 DNA reads as TGTGCCAGCAGCTTGGTAAGCTCTAGCAATGAGCAGTTCTTC. Translated: CASSLVSSSNEQFF.

J is TRBJ2-3 and V is TRBV18; a possible D gene is TRBD2 (5 bases). This CDR3 comprises 17 residues. CDR1 and CDR2 (germline): KGHSH, LQKENI. With 0 bases removed from V and 0 bases from J, the gap between germline ends came to 13 bases. For the CDR3, the DNA is TGTGCCAGCTCACCACCGGGAAGAGGGAGTAGCACAGATACGCAGTATTTT. Translation gives CASSPPGRGSSTDTQYF.

J is TRBJ1-2 and V is TRBV6-6; TRBD1 agrees at 7 bases. In germline, CDR1 is MNHNY, CDR2 SVGAGI (reference sequence). The CDR3 has 16 amino acids. The trim removed 0 bases at V and 2 bases at J, leaving 6 bases unmatched. As DNA, the CDR3 is TGTGCCAGCAGTTACTCGGGGAGGGGGCGGAACTATGGCTACACCTTC. It translates to CASSYSGRGRNYGYTF.

This clone was detected only once. The chain couples TRBV30 to TRBJ1-6, with a possible D match to TRBD1 (6 bases). This CDR3 region has 15 residues. The V and J ends lost 4 bases and 9 bases respectively, with 19 bases between them. Germline CDR1 and CDR2: GTSNPN and SVGIG (reference sequence). The CDR3: CAWTLGQGTGSPLHF. CDR3 DNA sequence: TGTGCCTGGACCCTAGGCCAGGGGACCGGTTCACCCCTCCACTTT.

The chain uses TRBV27 and TRBJ1-2, with 7 bases matching TRBD1. Germline CDR1 MNHEY, CDR2 SMNVEV (reference sequence). CDR3 length: 15 residues. After removal of 4 bases from V and 0 bases from J, the junction contained 5 bases not matched to a gene. The CDR3 loop is CASSSLDRTNYGYTF. CDR3 bases: TGTGCCAGCAGTTCGCTGGACAGGACTAACTATGGCTACACCTTC.

This clone is a singleton in its sample. This chain links TRBV11-2 with TRBJ1-3, with unresolved D. The germline CDR1 and CDR2 sequences are SGHAT and FQNNGV. Trimming took off 4 bases at V and 5 bases at J, with 12 bases between the two ends. The length of the CDR3 is 14 residues. CDR3 amino acids: CASSSVAPRNTIYF. The CDR3 nucleotides read TGTGCCAGCAGCTCCGTCGCGCCCCGAAACACCATATATTTT.

The chain has TRBV6-6 and TRBJ1-3; D is perhaps TRBD1 (5 bases). Germline V CDR1 and CDR2: MNHNY, SVGAGI (reference sequence). With 4 bases removed from V and 0 bases from J, the gap between germline ends came to 10 bases. The CDR3 consists of 15 residues. CDR3 region: CASSSLTVSGNTIYF. The CDR3 nucleotides are TGTGCCAGCAGTTCCCTGACAGTCTCTGGAAACACCATATATTTT.